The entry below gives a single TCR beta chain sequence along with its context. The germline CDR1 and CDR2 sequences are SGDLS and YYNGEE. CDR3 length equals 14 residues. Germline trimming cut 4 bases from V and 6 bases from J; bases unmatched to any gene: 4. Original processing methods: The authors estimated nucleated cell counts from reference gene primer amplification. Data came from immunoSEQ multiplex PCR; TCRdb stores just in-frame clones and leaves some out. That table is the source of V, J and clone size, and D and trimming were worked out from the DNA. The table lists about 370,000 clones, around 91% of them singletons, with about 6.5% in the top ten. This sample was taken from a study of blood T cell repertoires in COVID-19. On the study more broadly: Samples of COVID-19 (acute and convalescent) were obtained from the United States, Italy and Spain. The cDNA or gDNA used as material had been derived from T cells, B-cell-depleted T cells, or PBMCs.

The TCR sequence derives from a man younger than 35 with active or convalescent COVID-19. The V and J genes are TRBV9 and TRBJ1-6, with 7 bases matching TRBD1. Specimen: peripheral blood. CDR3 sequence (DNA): TGTGCCAGCAGCCTCGACAGGGTTAATTCACCCCTCCACTTT. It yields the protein CASSLDRVNSPLHF.